This TCR beta chain stems from a study of cytomegalovirus exposure and HLA in healthy donors. The length of the CDR3 is 16 residues. CDR1 LNHDA and CDR2 SQIVND come from the germline V gene (reference sequence). Deletions cut 8 bases from V and 0 bases from J, with 19 bases between. This table comes from immunoSEQ multiplex PCR, and its TCRdb copy is limited to in-frame clones, with some not included. Here the sample spans some 150,000 clones, roughly nine tenths being singletons. Sample: PBMCs. This chain joins TRBV19 and TRBJ2-5, with D possibly TRBD1 on 6 matching bases. The clonotype originates from a woman aged 18-29 years in good health and CMV-seropositive. The CDR3 loop is CASGTGQVPYQETQYF. Here the CDR3 DNA reads TGTGCCAGTGGAACAGGGCAGGTACCGTACCAAGAGACCCAGTACTTC.